These 11 T cell receptor beta chains originate from one sample sequenced in a study of blood T cells in healthy people across ages. Then a second PCR, running roughly 7 to 11 cycles, was carried out with a sample-barcoded 5' primer and a J-beta primer mix. Each CDR3 protein gets one entry after TCRdb re-called the 5' RACE reads with MiXCR. This sample has 890,000 or so distinct CDR3 sequences; approximately 59% occur once, and the top ten carry approximately 30%. Sequencing was carried out using blood. The receptors were gathered from a man aged 30 to 39 in good health.

The chain couples TRBV7-8 to TRBJ2-1; weak D call: TRBD2 (5 bases). Per the germline V gene, CDR1 is SGHVS and CDR2 is FQNEAQ. The CDR3 covers 13 residues. V lost 7 bases to trimming and J lost 14 bases, with 21 bases between them. The CDR3 spells CASNLAQAPGEFF. The DNA for the CDR3 is TGTGCCAGCAACCTGGCTCAGGCTCCCGGGGAGTTCTTC. The full variable domain, rest sourced from reference TRBV7-8 and TRBJ2-1, is GAGVSQSPRYKVAKRGQDVALRCDPISGHVSLFWYQQALGQGPEFLTYFQNEAQLDKSGLPSDRFFAERPEGSVSTLKIQRTQQEDSAVYLCASNLAQAPGEFFGPGTRLTVL.

V and J are TRBV29-1 and TRBJ2-3, with TRBD2 matching 12 bases. The CDR3 totals 15 residues. The germline CDR1 and CDR2 sequences are SQVTM and ANQGSEA. The V segment lost 6 bases and the J segment 3 bases; nucleotides outside the gene matches: 7. CDR3 residues: CSVAPGTSGTDTQYF. The DNA of the CDR3 is TGCAGCGTGGCACCCGGGACTAGCGGGACAGATACGCAGTATTTT.

The chain is built from TRBV9 and TRBJ1-3, with TRBD1 identical over 8 bases. Trimming took 5 bases from V and 6 from J; bases not matched to a gene: 13. Per germline, CDR1 SGDLS and CDR2 YYNGEE. The CDR3 spans 16 residues. The CDR3 reads CASSPTGRGQENTIYF. Written as DNA, the CDR3 is TGTGCCAGCAGTCCCACGGGCAGGGGGCAGGAAAACACCATATATTTT.

Only a few counts were recorded for this clonotype. The chain carries TRBV11-2 and TRBJ2-3; 12 nucleotides line up with TRBD2. Per germline, CDR1 SGHAT and CDR2 FQNNGV. Trimming cost V 2 bases and J 6 bases; bases outside gene matches: 6. The length of the CDR3 is 16 residues. CDR3 sequence: CASSLRASGGADTQYF. The CDR3, as DNA: TGTGCCAGCAGCTTACGGGCTAGCGGGGGGGCTGATACGCAGTATTTT.

This chain joins TRBV7-9 and TRBJ1-1, with a weak D call TRBD1 (6 bases). The V gene's germline CDR1 is SEHNR and CDR2 FQNEAQ (reference sequence). This CDR3 comprises 14 residues. The ends were cut back, 1 base at V and 3 bases at J, with 9 bases in the middle. This CDR3 reads CASSLEGGHTEAFF. CDR3 coding DNA: TGTGCCAGCAGCTTAGAGGGGGGGCACACTGAAGCTTTCTTT.

The J gene is TRBJ1-2, the V gene TRBV20-1; the D is unclear. CDR1 DFQATT and CDR2 SNEGSKA come from the germline V gene (reference sequence). V gave up 4 bases and J gave up 0 bases, with 21 bases separating them. There are 17 residues in the CDR3. CDR3 residues: CSANPDPGRTPNYGYTF. CDR3 nucleotides: TGCAGTGCTAACCCAGATCCCGGACGGACCCCTAACTATGGCTACACCTTC.

The chain is built from TRBV7-2 and TRBJ2-1; 8 bases align to TRBD2. CDR1 and CDR2 (germline): SGHTA, FQGNSA. The CDR3 sequence is 13 residues long. Trimming at V came to 5 bases and at J to 10 bases, leaving 7 bases not matched to a gene. CDR3 region: CTSSPFREGEQFF. Here the CDR3 DNA reads TGTACCAGCAGCCCCTTTCGGGAGGGCGAGCAGTTCTTC.

The chain carries TRBV7-2 and TRBJ2-7; no clear D gene. V was cut by 1 base and J by 7 bases, with 14 bases left in between. CDR1 is SGHTA and CDR2 is FQGNSA in the germline V gene. The CDR3 has 14 residues. CDR3 residues: CASSLGAAMGEQYF. The CDR3 nucleotides are TGTGCCAGCAGCTTAGGGGCCGCTATGGGTGAGCAGTACTTC.

The CDR3 loop is CASSSRDRKTYEQYF. CDR3 DNA: TGTGCCAGCAGCAGCCGGGACAGGAAAACCTACGAGCAGTACTTC. This sequence joins TRBV11-1 and TRBJ2-7; 8 bases map to TRBD1. CDR3 length: 15 amino acids. The junction had 8 bases not matched to a gene; V was cut back by 5 bases and J by 2 bases. Germline lookup yields CDR1 SGHAT and CDR2 FQDESV (reference sequence).

The CDR3 spells CASSLDNRSYNEQFF. CDR3 DNA sequence: TGTGCCAGCAGCTTAGACAATCGCTCCTACAATGAGCAGTTCTTC. This chain uses TRBV7-2 with TRBJ2-1, with D unresolved. Trimming stripped 1 base from V and 0 bases from J, with 7 bases between. This CDR3 has 15 residues. CDR1 is SGHTA and CDR2 is FQGNSA in the germline V gene.

The chain has TRBV7-6 and TRBJ2-5, with D uncertain. Germline lookup yields CDR1 SGHVS and CDR2 FNYEAQ. The V gene lost 1 base and the J gene lost 3 bases, with 24 bases spanning the gap. The CDR3 is 19 amino acids. CDR3 in amino acids: CASSLGYLRASERKETQYF. CDR3 coding DNA: TGTGCCAGCAGCTTAGGGTACTTGAGAGCGAGCGAAAGAAAAGAGACCCAGTACTTC.